These T cell receptor beta chains were read from a single sample in a study of shared clonotypes between healthy human individuals. Libraries were prepared by immunoSEQ multiplex PCR; TCRdb keeps only in-frame clonotypes and omits some of them. This table holds a few million clones, approximately 94% found once. Sample: naive CD4+ T cells sorted from blood. The receptors were sampled from a man aged 18 to 35 in good health. CDR3s include the opening cysteine and the closing phenylalanine or tryptophan. Fields, in order: V gene, clone size, J gene, D gene, CDR3 protein, CDR3 DNA. D genes are given only for firm matches. For some rows the clone size is stated as once, few or many, or as a class when expanded; others skip it.

TRBV7-8	once	TRBJ1-2	-	CASSLTSGSSTYGYTF	TGTGCCAGCAGCTTAACGTCCGGGTCATCAACCTATGGCTACACCTTC
TRBV7-9	few	TRBJ1-2	-	CASSLVGAGLAGYTF	TGTGCCAGCAGCTTAGTGGGCGCAGGGCTGGCTGGCTACACCTTC
TRBV20-1	-	TRBJ1-2	-	CSAPEAGYTF	TGCAGTGCCCCCGAGGCTGGCTACACCTTC
TRBV27	once	TRBJ2-6	-	CASSLRGQFHSGANVLTF	TGTGCCAGCAGCCTACGAGGACAGTTCCACTCTGGGGCCAACGTCCTGACTTTC
TRBV5-1	-	TRBJ2-3	TRBD2	CASSSRGLAGSYTDTQYF	TGCGCCAGCAGCTCGAGGGGACTAGCGGGTAGCTACACAGATACGCAGTATTTT
TRBV11-2	-	TRBJ2-1	-	CASRAALLSHNEQFF	TGTGCCAGCAGGGCCGCACTCCTCTCCCACAATGAGCAGTTCTTC
TRBV5-6	-	TRBJ1-2	TRBD1	CASSFRDRYGYTF	TGTGCCAGCAGCTTCCGGGACAGATATGGCTACACCTTC
TRBV6-5	-	TRBJ2-1	TRBD2	CASTLAGGHNEQFF	TGTGCCAGCACGTTAGCGGGAGGTCACAATGAGCAGTTCTTC
TRBV15	once	TRBJ1-5	TRBD1	CATRTGTGLYSNQPQHF	TGTGCCACCAGAACCGGGACAGGATTATATAGCAATCAGCCCCAGCATTTT
TRBV5-1	-	TRBJ1-3	-	CASSLSGGAGNTIYF	TGCGCCAGCAGCTTGAGCGGAGGGGCAGGAAACACCATATATTTT
TRBV4-1	-	TRBJ1-2	-	CASSQGPGAGYGYTF	TGCGCCAGCAGCCAAGGTCCAGGTGCCGGCTATGGCTACACCTTC
TRBV28	-	TRBJ1-1	TRBD1	CASSSGVGGGAEAFF	TGTGCCAGCAGTTCTGGGGTAGGGGGCGGGGCTGAAGCTTTCTTT
TRBV4-1	-	TRBJ2-5	TRBD2	CASSPGTSGEETQYF	TGCGCCAGCAGCCCTGGGACTAGCGGGGAAGAGACCCAGTACTTC
TRBV30	-	TRBJ1-2	TRBD1	CAWERQGGYGYTF	TGTGCCTGGGAGAGACAGGGAGGCTATGGCTACACCTTC
TRBV7-8	-	TRBJ1-3	TRBD1	CASSGGQGSGNTIYF	TGTGCCAGCAGCGGGGGACAGGGGTCCGGAAACACCATATATTTT
TRBV5-6	-	TRBJ2-3	TRBD1	CASSFRDRNTDTQYF	TGTGCCAGCAGCTTCCGGGACAGGAACACAGATACGCAGTATTTT
TRBV19	-	TRBJ2-7	TRBD1	CASSADRGPYEQYF	TGTGCCAGTAGTGCTGACAGGGGACCCTACGAGCAGTACTTC
TRBV10-3	-	TRBJ2-5	TRBD2	CAIRAGLSIETQYF	TGTGCCATCAGGGCGGGACTAAGTATTGAGACCCAGTACTTC
TRBV6-1	-	TRBJ2-7	TRBD2	CASSESGRVEQYF	TGTGCCAGCAGTGAATCAGGGAGGGTGGAGCAGTACTTC
TRBV4-2	once	TRBJ2-6	-	CASSQEPSGANVLTF	TGTGCCAGCAGCCAAGAGCCTTCTGGGGCCAACGTCCTGACTTTC
TRBV5-4	-	TRBJ1-1	-	CASSLRSGGTEAFF	TGTGCCAGCAGCTTGCGCTCGGGGGGCACTGAAGCTTTCTTT
TRBV10-3	few	TRBJ1-5	-	CATRPSSGSNQPQHF	TGTGCCACTCGCCCCTCCTCGGGAAGCAATCAGCCCCAGCATTTT
TRBV5-1	-	TRBJ2-2	-	CASSLEGTVTGELFF	TGCGCCAGCAGCTTGGAGGGAACCGTGACCGGGGAGCTGTTTTTT
TRBV2	-	TRBJ1-6	-	CASSEARNNSPLHF	TGTGCCAGCAGTGAAGCGCGAAATAATTCACCCCTCCACTTT
TRBV18	-	TRBJ2-7	-	CASSPQRGGISYEQYF	TGTGCCAGCTCACCACAGAGGGGCGGGATATCCTACGAGCAGTACTTC
TRBV5-1	-	TRBJ1-1	TRBD1	CASSLTGVLNTEAFF	TGCGCCAGCAGCTTAACAGGGGTCCTGAACACTGAAGCTTTCTTT
TRBV5-1	-	TRBJ2-3	TRBD2	CASSGTKVSGTDTQYF	TGCGCCAGCAGTGGGACTAAGGTTAGCGGGACAGATACGCAGTATTTT
TRBV25-1	-	TRBJ1-2	-	CASSDYSYGYTF	TGTGCCAGCAGTGACTATTCTTATGGCTACACCTTC
TRBV30	-	TRBJ1-1	-	CAWSAPGRNTEAFF	TGTGCCTGGAGCGCCCCAGGGAGGAACACTGAAGCTTTCTTT
TRBV10-3	once	TRBJ2-7	-	CAISESSSGSYEQYF	TGTGCCATCAGTGAGTCAAGTAGCGGATCCTACGAGCAGTACTTC
TRBV2	-	TRBJ2-4	-	CASSVRGTQSAKNIQYF	TGTGCCAGCAGTGTTCGTGGCACCCAATCAGCCAAAAACATTCAGTACTTC
TRBV6-1	-	TRBJ1-5	TRBD1	CASSVAGGLNQPQHF	TGTGCCAGCAGTGTGGCAGGGGGCCTGAATCAGCCCCAGCATTTT
TRBV9	-	TRBJ2-3	TRBD2	CASSSPGRGGPPGTDTQYF	TGTGCCAGCAGCTCCCCGGGCCGGGGGGGACCCCCCGGCACAGATACGCAGTATTTT
TRBV7-2	-	TRBJ1-2	-	CASSSAGFSPFGYTF	TGTGCCAGCAGCTCGGCAGGGTTTTCGCCCTTTGGCTACACCTTC
TRBV2	-	TRBJ2-2	-	CASRTSSSNTGELFF	TGTGCCAGCCGGACCTCCTCTTCGAACACCGGGGAGCTGTTTTTT
TRBV6-6	-	TRBJ2-2	TRBD2	CASSYETSGWGELFF	TGTGCCAGCAGTTATGAGACTAGCGGTTGGGGGGAGCTGTTTTTT
TRBV2	-	TRBJ2-7	-	CASSEKGSTYEQYF	TGTGCCAGCAGTGAGAAGGGCAGTACCTACGAGCAGTACTTC
TRBV10-3	once	TRBJ1-1	-	CAISPTENTEAFF	TGTGCCATCAGCCCGACAGAGAACACTGAAGCTTTCTTT
TRBV5-4	-	TRBJ2-7	-	CASSLERGTTYEQYF	TGTGCCAGCAGCTTGGAAAGGGGGACTACCTACGAGCAGTACTTC
TRBV7-2	-	TRBJ1-4	-	CASSQTVFNEKLFF	TGTGCCAGCAGCCAGACAGTGTTTAATGAAAAACTGTTTTTT
TRBV27	-	TRBJ2-7	TRBD1	CASSYIMTGKTYEQYF	TGTGCCAGCAGTTATATTATGACAGGGAAAACCTACGAGCAGTACTTC
TRBV10-1	once	TRBJ2-1	TRBD1	CAAGGTGPNEQFF	TGCGCCGCCGGCGGGACAGGACCCAATGAGCAGTTCTTC
TRBV2	-	TRBJ2-3	-	CASTPRDTQYF	TGTGCCAGCACCCCGCGGGATACGCAGTATTTT
TRBV7-3	-	TRBJ1-2	-	CASSTATDYGYTF	TGTGCCAGCAGCACCGCGACAGATTATGGCTACACCTTC
TRBV4-3	-	TRBJ2-2	-	CASSQDLNTGELFF	TGCGCCAGCAGCCAAGATCTTAACACCGGGGAGCTGTTTTTT
TRBV7-2	-	TRBJ2-7	-	CASSLVRGQSYEQYF	TGTGCCAGCAGCTTAGTTAGAGGACAGTCATACGAGCAGTACTTC
TRBV11-2	once	TRBJ1-5	-	CASSLEGGPQHF	TGTGCCAGCAGCTTAGAAGGTGGGCCCCAGCATTTT
TRBV6-1	-	TRBJ2-6	-	CASSEETAKSSGANVLTF	TGTGCCAGCAGTGAAGAGACAGCCAAGAGCTCTGGGGCCAACGTCCTGACTTTC